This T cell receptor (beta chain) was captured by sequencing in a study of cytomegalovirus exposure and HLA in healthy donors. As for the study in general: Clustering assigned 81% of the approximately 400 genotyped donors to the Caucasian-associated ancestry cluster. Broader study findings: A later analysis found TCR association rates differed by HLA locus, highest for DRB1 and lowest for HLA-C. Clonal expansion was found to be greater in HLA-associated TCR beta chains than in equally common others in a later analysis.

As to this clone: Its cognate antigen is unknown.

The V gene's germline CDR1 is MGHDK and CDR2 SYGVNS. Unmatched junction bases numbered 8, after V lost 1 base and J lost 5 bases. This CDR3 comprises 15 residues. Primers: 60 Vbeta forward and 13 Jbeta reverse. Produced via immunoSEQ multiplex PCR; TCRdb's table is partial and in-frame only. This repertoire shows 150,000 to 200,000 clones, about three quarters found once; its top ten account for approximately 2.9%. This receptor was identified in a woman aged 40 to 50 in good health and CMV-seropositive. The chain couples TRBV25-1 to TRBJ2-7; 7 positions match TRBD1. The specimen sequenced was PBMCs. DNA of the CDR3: TGTGCCAGCAGTGAATTTAGGGGGCTACAGGACGAGCAGTACTTC. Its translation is CASSEFRGLQDEQYF.